This is a list of T cell receptor beta chains from one sample in a study of blood T cell repertoires in COVID-19. Here immunoSEQ multiplex PCR was the method, and the copy in TCRdb shows in-frame clones only, minus some. Among around 59,000 clones listed, approximately 86% were seen once. Material for sequencing was peripheral blood. All receptors come from a man aged 55 to 70 with acute or convalescent COVID-19. The conserved cysteine and the conserved F or W are not part of the CDR3 here. The order of the fields is clone size, J gene, D gene, V gene, CDR3 protein. The D gene is left open where the match is weak. The size entry is marked missing in some rows and otherwise reads once, few, many or a size class.

>NA|TRBJ1-5|NA|TRBV27
ASSLSTNQPQH
>NA|TRBJ1-2|TRBD1|TRBV9
ASTRRGSHGYT
>NA|TRBJ2-6|TRBD2|TRBV29-1
SVPSFSGSISGANVLT
>NA|TRBJ2-2|TRBD1|TRBV28
ASRARTGWTGELF
>NA|TRBJ2-4|NA|TRBV5-4
ASSSGEGNIQY
>NA|TRBJ2-1|NA|TRBV6-5
ASSGRGDEQF
>NA|TRBJ2-1|NA|TRBV30
AWKSRGGLGGNEQF
>NA|TRBJ1-1|NA|TRBV5-5
ASSLDAGNTEAF
>NA|TRBJ1-2|TRBD1|TRBV5-1
ASSDRETYGYT
>NA|TRBJ1-2|NA|TRBV27
ASSLSRVRYGYT
>NA|TRBJ2-1|TRBD2|TRBV6-2/TRBV6-3
ASSYSLTFSREDLEQF
>NA|TRBJ1-1|TRBD1|TRBV28
ASSSTGGFSDEAF
>NA|TRBJ2-2|TRBD1|TRBV14
ASSQGRDRGAGELF
>NA|TRBJ2-1|TRBD2|TRBV3-1/TRBV3-2
ASSQRSGTSGNEQF
>NA|TRBJ2-5|NA|TRBV2
ASRRLAGSETQY
>once|TRBJ2-1|TRBD2|TRBV19
ASTRGFLAGGDEQF
>NA|TRBJ2-7|NA|TRBV28
ASNLPREPYEQY
>NA|TRBJ2-1|TRBD1|TRBV18
ASSPDRDYNEQF
>NA|TRBJ1-5|TRBD1|TRBV15
ATSRDSDRGHQPQH
>NA|TRBJ1-1|NA|TRBV21-1
ASSKVFDRDRGRGTEAF
>NA|TRBJ2-7|NA|TRBV9
ASSPDSASYEQY
>NA|TRBJ1-2|NA|TRBV11-1
ASSGRLELNYGYT
>NA|TRBJ1-2|NA|TRBV9
ASSAGHSRGYT
>few|TRBJ2-2|NA|TRBV29-1
SGAPGAVGELF
>NA|TRBJ2-1|NA|TRBV7-2
ASSLGLYYNEQF
>NA|TRBJ2-1|TRBD2|TRBV15
ATSRVRLAGGLSSYNEQF
>NA|TRBJ1-1|NA|TRBV14
ASSQDSTGKRTEAF
>once|TRBJ2-7|TRBD1|TRBV4-2
ASSLIGGQGAREQY